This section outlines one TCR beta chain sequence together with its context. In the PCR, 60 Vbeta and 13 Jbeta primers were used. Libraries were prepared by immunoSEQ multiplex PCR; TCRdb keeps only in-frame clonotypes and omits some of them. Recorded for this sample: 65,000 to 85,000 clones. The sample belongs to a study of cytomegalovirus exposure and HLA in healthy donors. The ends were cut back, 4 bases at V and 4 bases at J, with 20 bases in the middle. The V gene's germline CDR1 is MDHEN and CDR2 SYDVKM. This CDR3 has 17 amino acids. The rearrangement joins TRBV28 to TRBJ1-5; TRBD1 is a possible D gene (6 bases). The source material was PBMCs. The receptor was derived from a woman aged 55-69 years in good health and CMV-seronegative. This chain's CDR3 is CASSSYRVGVRNQPQHF. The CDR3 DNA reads TGTGCCAGCAGTTCATACAGGGTCGGGGTAAGGAATCAGCCCCAGCATTTT.